The source of this T cell receptor beta chain is a study of blood T cell repertoires in COVID-19. Study-level information: Sites across the United States, Italy and Spain contributed samples from acute and convalescent COVID-19. T cells, B-cell-depleted T cells, or PBMCs provided the cDNA or gDNA that served as material.

In the source study's methods: Estimation of nucleated cell counts relied on the amplification of reference gene primers. TCRdb keeps only in-frame clones here, not all; method: immunoSEQ multiplex PCR. The V and J calls and clone size were taken over from that table, and D and trimming were inferred from the DNA. The table records about 120,000 clones, over 75% of them present only once. Germline lookup yields CDR1 MNHEY and CDR2 SMNVEV (reference sequence). V was trimmed by 7 bases and J by 4 bases, leaving 16 bases between them. This CDR3 spans 14 amino acids. The source is a man aged 45-65 years with acute or convalescent COVID-19. The sample consisted of peripheral blood. The gene calls are TRBV27 and TRBJ1-1; tentatively, D is TRBD1 (5 bases). The CDR3 sequence: CASTSRALGTEAFF. As DNA, the CDR3 is TGTGCCAGCACCTCCAGGGCTTTGGGCACTGAAGCTTTCTTT.